One sample yielded the 29 T cell receptor beta chains listed below, sequenced in a study of shared clonotypes between healthy human individuals. Some clones are missing from TCRdb's copy, which holds only in-frame ones; the method was immunoSEQ multiplex PCR. Of 600,000 to 750,000 clones in the sample, around 72% are singletons; the top ten hold 1.8%. Specimen: memory CD4+ T cells sorted from blood. The subset denotes: CD45RA-negative fraction. These receptors came from a woman younger than 45 in good health.

The chain recombines TRBV18 with TRBJ1-4; D possibly corresponds to TRBD1 (5 bases). V shed 5 bases and J shed 4 bases, with 14 bases lying between them. The CDR3 has 15 amino acids. From germline, CDR1 is KGHSH and CDR2 LQKENI. The CDR3 DNA follows: TGTGCCAGCTCAGTGACAGTCCGTGATAATGAAAAACTGTTTTTT. This gives the protein CASSVTVRDNEKLFF. The full variable domain, rest sourced from reference TRBV18 and TRBJ1-4, is NAGVMQNPRHLVRRRGQEARLRCSPMKGHSHVYWYRQLPEEGLKFMVYLQKENIIDESGMPKERFSAEFPKEGPSILRIQQVVRGDSAAYFCASSVTVRDNEKLFFGSGTQLSVL.

The V and J genes are TRBV19 and TRBJ2-7; D is possibly TRBD2 (6 bases). CDR3 length: 14 amino acids. Germline V gives CDR1 LNHDA, CDR2 SQIVND (reference sequence). Trimming removed 6 bases from V and 5 bases from J, with 17 bases in between. The CDR3 bases are TGTGCCAGTAGAGTAAGCAGGGAGGTAGACGAGCAGTACTTC. Translation gives CASRVSREVDEQYF.

This clone was seen more than once but under ten times. The rearrangement links TRBV25-1 to TRBJ1-5; 8 bases are shared with TRBD1. The V gene end was trimmed by 1 base and the J gene end by 6 bases; junction bases not matched to a gene: 8. The germline V gene encodes CDR1 MGHDK and CDR2 SYGVNS. There are 16 residues in the CDR3. This CDR3 reads CASSESGQGAVQPQHF. The CDR3, as DNA: TGTGCCAGCAGTGAATCAGGGCAGGGGGCCGTTCAGCCCCAGCATTTT.

The CDR3 loop reads CASSYSRAYGYTF. DNA of the CDR3: TGTGCCAGCAGTTATTCCAGGGCCTATGGCTACACCTTC. The chain links TRBV6-5 to TRBJ1-2, with a tentative D call TRBD1 (5 bases). Germline V gene sequence: CDR1 MNHEY, CDR2 SVGAGI. CDR3 length equals 13 residues. Trimming shortened V by 3 bases and J by 4 bases, and 9 bases separated the two germline ends.

The chain carries TRBV5-6 and TRBJ2-7; 7 bases align to TRBD2. In germline, CDR1 is SGHDT, CDR2 YYEEEE. The V gene end was trimmed by 7 bases and the J gene end by 0 bases; junction bases not matched to a gene: 4. The CDR3 sequence is 13 residues long. CDR3 residues: CASRDYRSYEQYF. The CDR3 region has the DNA TGTGCCAGCCGGGACTACCGCTCCTACGAGCAGTACTTC.

The chain links TRBV5-1 to TRBJ2-7; TRBD2 is a possible D gene (5 bases). The germline gives CDR1 SGHRS, CDR2 YFSETQ. CDR3 length equals 13 residues. V was trimmed by 4 bases and J by 7 bases, leaving 15 bases between them. The CDR3 loop is CASSLLYGEEQYF. Here the CDR3 DNA reads TGCGCCAGCAGCCTCTTATACGGGGAAGAGCAGTACTTC. The complete variable domain, with remaining parts taken from reference TRBV5-1 and TRBJ2-7, reads KAGVTQTPRYLIKTRGQQVTLSCSPISGHRSVSWYQQTPGQGLQFLFEYFSETQRNKGNFPGRFSGRQFSNSRSEMNVSTLELGDSALYLCASSLLYGEEQYFGPGTRLTVT.

This chain links TRBV5-6 with TRBJ1-2; 7 bases are a match to TRBD1. Germline V CDR1 and CDR2: SGHDT, YYEEEE. V dropped 3 bases and J dropped 1; count of bases not matched to a gene: 6. The CDR3 is 15 amino acids. CDR3 region: CASSWGDRDNYGYTF. The CDR3, as DNA: TGTGCCAGCAGCTGGGGAGACAGGGATAACTATGGCTACACCTTC.

The V and J genes are TRBV19 and TRBJ2-3; D remains unclear. CDR3 size: 14 residues. Trimming removed 2 bases from V and 2 bases from J, with 8 bases in between. Germline CDR1 reads LNHDA; CDR2 reads SQIVND (reference sequence). The CDR3 DNA sequence: TGTGCCAGTAGTATAAAGGCGAACACAGATACGCAGTATTTT. Translating gives CASSIKANTDTQYF.

This rearrangement joins TRBV9 to TRBJ1-4; weak D call: TRBD1 (5 bases). CDR3 length: 14 amino acids. V gave up 2 bases and J gave up 7 bases, with 12 bases separating them. Germline assignment: CDR1 SGDLS and CDR2 YYNGEE. The CDR3 DNA is TGTGCCAGCAGCGTCGGGGCAGGGAGTGAAAAACTGTTTTTT. Translating it yields CASSVGAGSEKLFF.

This chain connects TRBV7-6 to TRBJ2-7, with D unclear. Germline V gives CDR1 SGHVS, CDR2 FNYEAQ. Trimming pared 4 bases from V and 7 bases from J, leaving 11 bases between. The CDR3 has 12 residues. This chain's CDR3 is CASSSLLREQYF. As DNA, the CDR3 is TGTGCCAGCAGCTCTCTCCTAAGGGAGCAGTACTTC.

The V and J genes are TRBV10-3 and TRBJ2-1; 12 positions agree with TRBD2. The CDR3 is 14 residues long. Germline CDR1 and CDR2: ENHRY and SYGVKD. Trimming took 6 bases from V and 10 from J; bases not matched to a gene: 7. Here the CDR3 DNA reads TGTGCCATCAGGTCGACTAGCGGGAGTCGGGAGCAGTTCTTC. Its translation is CAIRSTSGSREQFF.

The chain has TRBV18 and TRBJ2-7, with unresolved D. The ends were cut back, 3 bases at V and 2 bases at J, with 17 bases in the middle. Germline V gene sequence: CDR1 KGHSH, CDR2 LQKENI. This CDR3 region has 16 residues. CDR3 nucleotide sequence: TGTGCCAGCTCACCGACCCCCGGGCAGACCCCCTACGAGCAGTACTTC. Translating gives CASSPTPGQTPYEQYF.

About this clone: Other nucleotide sequences from this sample produce the same CDR3. The gene calls are TRBV11-2 and TRBJ2-5; D gene uncertain. V shed 1 base and J shed 3 bases, with 3 bases lying between them. Germline V lookup: CDR1 SGHAT, CDR2 FQNNGV. The CDR3 is 12 amino acids. The CDR3 DNA is TGTGCCAGCAGCTTAGGGGAAGAGACCCAGTACTTC. Protein: CASSLGEETQYF.

V usage is TRBV2 and J usage is TRBJ1-1; D uncertain. Germline V gives CDR1 SNHLY, CDR2 FYNNEI. The CDR3 extends over 14 amino acids. With 0 bases removed from V and 0 bases from J, the gap between germline ends came to 5 bases. For the CDR3, the DNA is TGTGCCAGCAGTGAAGCGCATGTGAACACTGAAGCTTTCTTT. This codes for CASSEAHVNTEAFF.

This chain joins TRBV6-6 and TRBJ2-7; tentative D call: TRBD1 (5 bases). The V gene lost 2 bases and the J gene lost 3 bases, with 14 bases spanning the gap. The V gene's germline CDR1 is MNHNY and CDR2 SVGAGI (reference sequence). This CDR3 has 15 amino acids. Written as DNA, the CDR3 is TGTGCCAGCAGTTACGAAGAGCGAAGGGGCTACGAGCAGTACTTC. Its protein product is CASSYEERRGYEQYF.

V is TRBV19 and J is TRBJ2-1; possibly TRBD1 for D (5 bases). The CDR3 totals 14 residues. Looked up from germline, CDR1 is LNHDA and CDR2 is SQIVND (reference sequence). Trimming left V 3 bases short and J 6 bases short, with 12 bases between. Here the CDR3 reads CASSIAVRGNEQFF. DNA for the CDR3: TGTGCCAGTAGTATTGCTGTTAGGGGCAATGAGCAGTTCTTC.

A note on this clone: The sample contains more than one DNA sequence encoding this CDR3. The chain is built from TRBV6-5 and TRBJ2-7, with 9 bases matching TRBD2. Germline CDR1 reads MNHEY; CDR2 reads SVGAGI. Trimming at V came to 6 bases and at J to 5 bases, leaving 5 bases not matched to a gene. This CDR3 spans 13 amino acids. The CDR3 protein is CASRVAGVNEQYF. For the CDR3, the DNA is TGTGCCAGCAGGGTAGCGGGAGTAAACGAGCAGTACTTC.

The rearrangement uses TRBV4-1 and TRBJ2-1; 9 bases map to TRBD1. CDR1 is MGHRA and CDR2 is YSYEKL in the germline V gene. CDR3 size: 16 residues. Losses at the gene ends were 6 bases for V and 5 bases for J; bases not matched to a gene: 11. The CDR3 sequence: CASRGTGTGKNNEQFF. CDR3 sequence (DNA): TGCGCCAGCAGAGGGACCGGGACAGGGAAAAACAATGAGCAGTTCTTC.

This chain connects TRBV25-1 to TRBJ2-1; D may be TRBD2 (6 bases). Trimming shortened V by 1 base and J by 6 bases, and 13 bases separated the two germline ends. Germline V CDR1 and CDR2: MGHDK, SYGVNS. This CDR3 has 15 residues. In DNA, the CDR3 is TGTGCCAGCAGTGAATTCCGGACTACCAGCAATGAGCAGTTCTTC. This sequence encodes CASSEFRTTSNEQFF.

V is TRBV19 and J is TRBJ1-5; TRBD1 agrees at 7 bases. Germline V gene sequence: CDR1 LNHDA, CDR2 SQIVND (reference sequence). V was clipped by 5 bases and J by 2 bases; unmatched bases: 3. The CDR3 has 14 residues. The DNA of the CDR3 is TGTGCCAGTAGTGACAGGGAACGCAATCAGCCCCAGCATTTT. Protein: CASSDRERNQPQHF.

This chain connects TRBV28 to TRBJ1-1, with 9 bases identical to TRBD1. This CDR3 is built from 16 residues. J gave up 5 bases and V 2 bases, and 9 bases lay outside the gene matches. The germline V gene encodes CDR1 MDHEN and CDR2 SYDVKM. The CDR3 nucleotides are TGTGCCAGCAGTTTAATGCCACAGGGGGCGCGAACTGAAGCTTTCTTT. Translated: CASSLMPQGARTEAFF.

This sequence joins TRBV28 and TRBJ2-1; 13 nucleotides line up with TRBD2. This CDR3 has 19 residues. Germline V gene data show CDR1 as MDHEN and CDR2 as SYDVKM. V lost 4 bases to trimming and J lost 6 bases; unmatched junction nucleotides: 15. The CDR3 bases are TGTGCCAGCAGTTCCGCCCAAGGACTAGCGGGAGTTGGAAGCAATGAGCAGTTCTTC. It specifies CASSSAQGLAGVGSNEQFF.

The rearrangement joins TRBV5-1 to TRBJ2-6; D is unresolved. Trimming shortened V by 0 bases and J by 4 bases, and 8 bases separated the two germline ends. Germline V gene lookup returns CDR1 SGHRS and CDR2 YFSETQ. The CDR3 is 15 amino acids. The CDR3 DNA is TGCGCCAGCAGCTTGGGATTTGAAGGGGCCAACGTCCTGACTTTC. Amino acid sequence: CASSLGFEGANVLTF.

V is TRBV28 and J is TRBJ1-5, with 7 bases fitting TRBD1. This CDR3 is 14 amino acids long. The germline V gene has CDR1 MDHEN and CDR2 SYDVKM. The J segment lost 7 bases and the V segment lost 6 bases, leaving 9 bases of the junction unmatched. DNA of the CDR3: TGTGCCAGCAGCCCCAGACAGGGCACCCAGCCCCAGCATTTT. Amino acid sequence: CASSPRQGTQPQHF.

The chain links TRBV28 to TRBJ2-7, with TRBD2 matching 11 bases. The germline V gene encodes CDR1 MDHEN and CDR2 SYDVKM. This CDR3 is built from 16 residues. V was pared by 7 bases and J by 0 bases, with 8 bases of the junction left unmatched. The DNA of the CDR3 is TGTGCCAGCACCCTAGCGGGAGGCTTGAGCTCCTACGAGCAGTACTTC. It encodes CASTLAGGLSSYEQYF. Full variable domain (remainder filled in from reference TRBV28 and TRBJ2-7): DVKVTQSSRYLVKRTGEKVFLECVQDMDHENMFWYRQDPGLGLRLIYFSYDVKMKEKGDIPEGYSVSREKKERFSLILESASTNQTSMYLCASTLAGGLSSYEQYFGPGTRLTVT.

The chain links TRBV5-4 to TRBJ1-1; tentative D call: TRBD1 (6 bases). Germline V CDR1 and CDR2: SGHNT, YYREEE (reference sequence). CDR3 length equals 14 residues. Trimming removed 3 bases from V and 8 bases from J, with 17 bases in between. The CDR3 sequence: CASSSGTSVWEAFF. For the CDR3, the DNA is TGTGCCAGCAGCTCCGGGACATCGGTCTGGGAAGCTTTCTTT.

The rearrangement joins TRBV30 to TRBJ1-2, with D perhaps matching TRBD1 (5 bases). The V end lost 2 bases, the J end lost 7 bases, and 11 bases lay between the germline ends. The CDR3 is 12 amino acids. The germline V gene encodes CDR1 GTSNPN and CDR2 SVGIG (reference sequence). The CDR3 loop is CAWSTPGAGYTF. DNA of the CDR3: TGTGCCTGGAGTACCCCCGGGGCTGGCTACACCTTC. Together with reference TRBV30 and TRBJ1-2, the CDR3 gives the full variable domain: SQTIHQWPATLVQPVGSPLSLECTVEGTSNPNLYWYRQAAGRGLQLLFYSVGIGQISSEVPQNLSASRPQDRQFILSSKKLLLSDSGFYLCAWSTPGAGYTFGSGTRLTVV.

This clone has only a few counts. The rearrangement joins TRBV2 to TRBJ2-7, with D possibly matching TRBD1 (5 bases). Germline CDR1 is SNHLY and CDR2 is FYNNEI. Trimming cost V 7 bases and J 5 bases, with 18 bases left between them. This CDR3 has 14 amino acids. CDR3 region: CASKSGHVSNEQYF. CDR3 in DNA: TGTGCCAGCAAATCAGGACACGTGTCGAACGAGCAGTACTTC.

V usage is TRBV10-3 and J usage is TRBJ2-7; 10 bases align to TRBD2. Losses at the gene ends were 3 bases for V and 4 bases for J; bases not matched to a gene: 0. CDR3 length equals 13 residues. CDR1 is ENHRY and CDR2 is SYGVKD in the germline V gene. The chain's CDR3 is CAISELAGYEQYF. CDR3 DNA: TGTGCCATCAGTGAACTAGCGGGATACGAGCAGTACTTC.